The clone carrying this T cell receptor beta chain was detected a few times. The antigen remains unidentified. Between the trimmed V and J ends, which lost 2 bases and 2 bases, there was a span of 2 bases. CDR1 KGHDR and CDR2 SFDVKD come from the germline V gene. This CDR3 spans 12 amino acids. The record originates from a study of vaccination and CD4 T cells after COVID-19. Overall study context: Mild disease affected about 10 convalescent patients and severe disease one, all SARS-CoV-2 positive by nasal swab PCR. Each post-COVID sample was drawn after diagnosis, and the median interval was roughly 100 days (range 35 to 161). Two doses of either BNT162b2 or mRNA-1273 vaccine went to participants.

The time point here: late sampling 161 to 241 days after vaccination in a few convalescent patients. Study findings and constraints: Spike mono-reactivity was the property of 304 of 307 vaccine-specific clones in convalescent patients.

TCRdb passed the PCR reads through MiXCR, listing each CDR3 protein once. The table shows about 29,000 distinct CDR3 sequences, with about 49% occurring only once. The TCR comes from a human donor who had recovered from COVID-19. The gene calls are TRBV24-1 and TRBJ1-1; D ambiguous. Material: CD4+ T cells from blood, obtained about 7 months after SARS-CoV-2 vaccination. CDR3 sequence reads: CATSDYNTEAFF. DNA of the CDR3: TGTGCCACCAGTGATTATAACACTGAAGCTTTCTTT.